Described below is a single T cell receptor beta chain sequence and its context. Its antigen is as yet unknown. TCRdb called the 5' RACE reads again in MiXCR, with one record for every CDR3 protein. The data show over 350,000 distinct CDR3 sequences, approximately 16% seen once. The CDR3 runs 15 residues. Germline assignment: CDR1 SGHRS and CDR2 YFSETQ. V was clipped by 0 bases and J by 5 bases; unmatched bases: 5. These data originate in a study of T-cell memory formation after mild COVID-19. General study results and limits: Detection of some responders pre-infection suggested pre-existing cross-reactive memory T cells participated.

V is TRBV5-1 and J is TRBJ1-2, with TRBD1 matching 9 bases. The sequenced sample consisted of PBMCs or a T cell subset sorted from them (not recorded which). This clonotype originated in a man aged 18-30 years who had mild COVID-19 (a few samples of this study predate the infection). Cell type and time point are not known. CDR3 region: CASSLGPDRGYGYTF. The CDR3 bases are TGCGCCAGCAGCTTGGGACCGGACAGGGGATATGGCTACACCTTC. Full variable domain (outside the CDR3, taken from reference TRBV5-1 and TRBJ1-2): KAGVTQTPRYLIKTRGQQVTLSCSPISGHRSVSWYQQTPGQGLQFLFEYFSETQRNKGNFPGRFSGRQFSNSRSEMNVSTLELGDSALYLCASSLGPDRGYGYTFGSGTRLTVV.